Reported below is one T cell receptor beta chain. Its antigen is unknown. No per-base quality is available; no much larger clone lies one base away. The method behind the library was RT-PCR. Sequencing used an Illumina HiSeq 2500. The public reads were reanalyzed by TCRdb: fastp trimming at Q25, MiXCR alignment, in-frame beta chains only. Rows matching on CDR3 protein sequence are summarized as one entry with the most common DNA and genes. The sample table records 500,000 or so distinct CDR3 sequences; 10% to 11% of these occur just once. The biggest ten clones account for about 12% of the sample. The sample's time point label, decoded: 40 to 45 days after influenza vaccine administration. The V and J ends are trimmed by 7 bases and 4 bases, leaving 16 bases between them. The CDR3, from cysteine to phenylalanine, totals 15 residues. Here the CDR3 DNA is all that survives: 45 bases in frame from base 1. The germline V gene (reference sequence) supplies CDR1 LNHDA and CDR2 SQIVND.

The data belong to a study of response to subunit inactivated influenza vaccine (dated by TCRdb to the late 2010s). A note on the overall study: Deep quantitative T cell receptor repertoire profiling was used in the study to track responses to a trivalent subunit inactivated influenza vaccine. Overall results and qualifications from the work: The authors proposed that each seasonal influenza vaccination may bring in only a limited number of new T cells.

The rearranged segments are TRBV19 and TRBJ2-2; the D call is possibly TRBD1 or TRBD2, each sharing 6 bases. This specimen was PBMCs from blood, taken roughly 46 days after vaccination. This sequence was found in a man aged 50-59 years who received an inactivated influenza vaccine. Donor details come from another sample of the same person, matched by shared clones. The DNA sequence follows: TGTGCCAGTACAACGACTAGGGGGTTCACCGGGGAGCTGTTTTTT. Protein translation: CASTTTRGFTGELFF. Reference TRBV19 and TRBJ2-2 proteins supply the regions before and after the CDR3; the full variable domain is: DGGITQSPKYLFRKEGQNVTLSCEQNLNHDAMYWYRQDPGQGLRLIYYSQIVNDFQKGDIAEGYSVSREKKESFPLTVTSAQKNPTAFYLCASTTTRGFTGELFFGEGSRLTVL.